One and the same sample provided the 22 T cell receptor beta chains below, sequenced in a study of read filtering for tumor transcriptome and immune sequencing (dated by TCRdb to 2020 to 2022). Sequenced using an Illumina HiSeq 4000. TCR libraries were constructed from 350 to 400 ng RNA using the Immunoverse kit, and molecular barcoded adaptors covering alpha/delta and beta/gamma chains were employed. Starting from the raw public reads, TCRdb applied fastp trimming at Q25, assembled clones with MiXCR and retained in-frame beta chains. Each entry is one CDR3 protein sequence, shown with its most common DNA and genes. Across this sample there are about 40,000 distinct CDR3 sequences, with 10% to 15% seen only once. The leading ten clones occupy around 30% of the sample. Sequenced material: a population of CD138-negative cells sorted from bone marrow. The cell subset or site label, read with the paper, signifies: bone marrow mononuclear cells depleted of CD138+ plasma/myeloma cells by negative magnetic selection. The receptors were sampled from a donor over 35 with multiple myeloma.

Of note for this clonotype: Likely a read error: the CDR3 ends without its conserved phenylalanine or tryptophan. The DNA is left out, because the CDR3 cannot be placed on it with certainty; the CDR3 is given as TCRdb lists it. The chain has TRBV29-1 and TRBJ2-1; the listed D gene, TRBD2, was not tested against the DNA. Germline V lookup: CDR1 SQVTM, CDR2 ANQGSEA. Termini included, the CDR3 measures 15 amino acids. CDR3 residues: CSFIAGGLAGNEQVC.

Ten or more counts support this clonotype. The chain has TRBV20-1 and TRBJ1-5, with 10 bases matching TRBD1. This CDR3 comprises 14 residues. Unmatched junction bases numbered 8, after V lost 6 bases and J lost 6 bases. Germline-derived CDR1 and CDR2 are DFQATT and SNEGSKA (reference sequence). The CDR3 nucleotides are TGCAGTGCCTGGCCTCGGGACAGGGGTCAGCCCCAGCATTTT. Amino acids: CSAWPRDRGQPQHF.

This clonotype was observed a few times. The chain couples TRBV5-4 to TRBJ2-5, with D perhaps TRBD1 (6 bases). Looked up from germline, CDR1 is SGHNT and CDR2 is YYREEE (reference sequence). The CDR3 extends over 15 amino acids. Trimming left V 5 bases short and J 3 bases short, with 17 bases between. The CDR3 coding sequence is TGTGCCAGCAGTATCCCGGGCAGGGGAAAAGAGACCCAGTACTTC. It encodes CASSIPGRGKETQYF.

In its sample, this clonotype was seen many times. The V gene is TRBV29-1, the J gene TRBJ1-2, with a weak D call TRBD1 (5 bases). The germline CDR1 and CDR2 sequences are SQVTM and ANQGSEA. The V end was cut by 5 bases, the J end by 5 bases, with 12 bases between. The CDR3 contains 12 residues. In nucleotides, the CDR3 is TGCAGCGTTTGGGACCAGGCTTATGGCTACACCTTC. Translated: CSVWDQAYGYTF. Full variable domain (outside the CDR3, taken from reference TRBV29-1 and TRBJ1-2): SAVISQKPSRDICQRGTSLTIQCQVDSQVTMMFWYRQQPGQSLTLIATANQGSEATYESGFVIDKFPISRPNLTFSTLTVSNMSPEDSSIYLCSVWDQAYGYTFGSGTRLTVV.

The chain carries TRBV20-1 and TRBJ1-1; 7 bases are a match to TRBD1. Germline V CDR1 and CDR2: DFQATT, SNEGSKA (reference sequence). This CDR3 comprises 14 residues. The V segment lost 0 bases and the J segment 6 bases; nucleotides outside the gene matches: 7. The CDR3 nucleotides are TGCAGTGCTAGAGACAAGACAGGGCTGGCTGAAGCTTTCTTT. It translates to CSARDKTGLAEAFF.

As regards this clonotype: Sequence at one end of the junction differs from germline and may be a read error. This chain links TRBV10-3 with TRBJ2-7, with a tentative D call TRBD2 (7 bases). Per the germline V gene, CDR1 is ENHRY and CDR2 is SYGVKD. The CDR3 covers 11 residues. The CDR3 bases are TGTGCCATCGGGGGGGGGACATCCTATTCCTTC. Its protein product is CAIGGGTSYSF.

There are many counts of this clonotype. The V call is TRBV20-1, the J call TRBJ2-7; no clear D gene. Germline V lookup: CDR1 DFQATT, CDR2 SNEGSKA (reference sequence). With 6 bases removed from V and 5 bases from J, the gap between germline ends came to 14 bases. CDR3 size: 12 residues. The CDR3 nucleotides are TGCAGTGCGGAACTAACACGGGACGAGCAGTACTTC. Translated, it gives CSAELTRDEQYF.

Comments on this clonotype: The CDR3 does not close with the conserved phenylalanine or tryptophan, likely indicating a read error. The DNA is omitted, as the CDR3 cannot be located on it reliably, and the CDR3 follows TCRdb's listing. The V and J genes are TRBV11-2 and TRBJ2-1; no DNA check was done on the table's D call, TRBD1. In germline, CDR1 is SGHAT, CDR2 FQNNGV. The CDR3 sequence runs 14 residues, both termini included. The CDR3 here is CASSARVLVNEQVC.

The rearrangement joins TRBV7-3 to TRBJ1-5; the D is unclear. With 2 bases removed from V and 4 bases from J, the gap between germline ends came to 15 bases. The germline CDR1 and CDR2 sequences are SGHTA and FQGTGA. The CDR3 runs 16 residues. The DNA of the CDR3 is TGTGCCAGCAGCTTAGTTGGCCCGGGGAATAATCAGCCCCAGCATTTT. It is translated as CASSLVGPGNNQPQHF. The variable domain in full, completed from reference TRBV7-3 and TRBJ1-5, reads GAGVSQTPSNKVTEKGKYVELRCDPISGHTALYWYRQSLGQGPEFLIYFQGTGAADDSGLPNDRFFAVRPEGSVSTLKIQRTERGDSAVYLCASSLVGPGNNQPQHFGDGTRLSIL.

This clonotype was recorded many times. The chain recombines TRBV7-9 with TRBJ2-3; TRBD2 matches at 11 bases. CDR3 length equals 14 residues. V shed 5 bases, J shed 4 bases, and the junction held 2 bases outside the gene matches. Per the germline V gene, CDR1 is SEHNR and CDR2 is FQNEAQ (reference sequence). In DNA, the CDR3 is TGTGCCAGCAGCACTAGCGGGGGCCCAGATACGCAGTATTTT. Translation gives CASSTSGGPDTQYF.

This clonotype was found many times. V and J are TRBV6-2 or TRBV6-3 and TRBJ1-5, with 7 bases aligning to TRBD1. Germline V lookup: CDR1 MNHEY, CDR2 SVGEGT. Unmatched junction bases numbered 5, after V lost 6 bases and J lost 0 bases. The CDR3 runs 15 residues. CDR3 nucleotides: TGTGCCAGCAGATCAGGGGGGGATAGCAATCAGCCCCAGCATTTT. Its protein is CASRSGGDSNQPQHF.

Concerning this clonotype itself: Just one base apart from a much larger clone, this may be a read error. The chain joins TRBV15 to TRBJ1-2, with 9 bases matching TRBD1. After removal of 5 bases from V and 4 bases from J, the junction contained 8 bases not matched to a gene. Germline V gives CDR1 LNHNV, CDR2 YYDKDF (reference sequence). The CDR3 contains 15 residues. DNA for the CDR3: TGTGCCACCAGCGGTACAGGGGGCTGGGGCTATGGCTACACCTTC. This encodes CATSGTGGWGYGYTF.

Many counts were recorded for this clonotype. The CDR3 DNA sequence: TGTGCCAGCAGCTTTCTTAGCGGGGGCCAAAATGAGCAGTTCTTC. It encodes CASSFLSGGQNEQFF. The chain uses TRBV7-2 and TRBJ2-1; 9 nucleotides match TRBD2. The CDR3 is made up of 15 amino acids. Germline CDR1 reads SGHTA; CDR2 reads FQGNSA. V trimming: 3 bases; J trimming: 7 bases; junction bases outside the gene matches: 7.

This clonotype was seen at least ten times. The genes are TRBV29-1 and TRBJ2-1, with D perhaps TRBD1 (6 bases). This CDR3 is 13 amino acids long. Germline CDR1 reads SQVTM; CDR2 reads ANQGSEA. V was cut by 3 bases and J by 7 bases, with 13 bases left in between. The CDR3: CSVDGKGGNEQFF. For the CDR3, the DNA is TGCAGCGTTGACGGAAAAGGGGGTAATGAGCAGTTCTTC.

This clonotype showed up many times. This chain uses TRBV2 with TRBJ2-5, with D perhaps TRBD1 (6 bases). This CDR3 region has 20 residues. V lost 6 bases, J lost 0 bases, and 29 bases lay in between. The V gene's germline CDR1 is SNHLY and CDR2 FYNNEI. The CDR3 protein is CASRENPRITDRPYQETQYF. In DNA form, the CDR3 reads TGTGCCAGCAGGGAAAACCCCCGGATTACGGACAGACCTTACCAAGAGACCCAGTACTTC.

V and J are TRBV24-1 and TRBJ2-1, with D perhaps TRBD2 (5 bases). V was shortened by 9 bases and J by 5 bases, with 10 bases between the two germline ends. The CDR3 consists of 12 residues. CDR1 is KGHDR, CDR2 SFDVKD, per germline. This chain's CDR3 is CATLDWNNEQFF. As DNA, the CDR3 is TGTGCCACCCTGGACTGGAACAATGAGCAGTTCTTC.

This clonotype was observed at least ten times. The chain is built from TRBV28 and TRBJ1-1; tentative D call: TRBD1 (6 bases). The CDR3 is 14 residues long. Germline V CDR1 and CDR2: MDHEN, SYDVKM. Trimming left V 7 bases short and J 1 base short, with 13 bases between. In DNA, the CDR3 is TGTGCCAGCAAGACCTTACAGGGGAACACTGAAGCTTTCTTT. This gives the protein CASKTLQGNTEAFF.

Many counts were recorded for this clonotype. The chain is built from TRBV2 and TRBJ2-3; maybe TRBD1 (7 bases). The CDR3 covers 16 residues. Trimming left V 6 bases short and J 4 bases short, with 20 bases between. The germline CDR1 and CDR2 sequences are SNHLY and FYNNEI. The CDR3 spells CASRGGAGGVPDTQYF. CDR3 coding DNA: TGTGCCAGCAGGGGAGGAGCAGGGGGAGTCCCAGATACGCAGTATTTT.

Ten or more counts support this clonotype. Germline is not matched at one junction end, which may reflect a read error. This chain uses TRBV7-2 with TRBJ2-1; 15 bases are a match to TRBD2. CDR3 size: 15 residues. The germline gives CDR1 SGHTA, CDR2 FQGNSA. The CDR3 sequence: CASSFGTSGGSEQFF. The CDR3 DNA is TGTGCCAGCAGCTTCGGGACTAGCGGGGGGAGTGAGCAGTTTTTC.

Remarks on this clonotype: Since no conserved phenylalanine or tryptophan closes the CDR3, a read error is the likely cause. V and J are TRBV29-1 and TRBJ2-3; maybe TRBD2 (5 bases). The CDR3 is made up of 13 amino acids. V was pared by 2 bases and J by 6 bases, with 12 bases between. Germline V gene lookup returns CDR1 SQVTM and CDR2 ANQGSEA. This CDR3 is CSVEPTGMDTQYL. CDR3 DNA: TGCAGCGTTGAACCCACGGGAATGGATACGCAGTATCTC.

A remark on this clonotype: The likely explanation is a read error, given a far larger clone one base away. J is TRBJ2-1 and V is TRBV11-2; the D is unclear. Per the germline V gene, CDR1 is SGHAT and CDR2 is FQNNGV. The CDR3 covers 13 residues. The CDR3 nucleotides read TGTGCCAGCAGCTTAGGAGGAATGGGTGAGCTGTTCTTC. This gives the protein CASSLGGMGELFF.

This clonotype was seen many times. V is TRBV12-3 or TRBV12-4 and J is TRBJ1-6; 7 bases fit TRBD1. The CDR3 has 14 amino acids. The V segment lost 6 bases and the J segment 4 bases; nucleotides outside the gene matches: 3. The CDR3: CASSGTDYNSPLHF. Written as DNA, the CDR3 is TGTGCCAGCAGCGGGACAGATTATAATTCACCCCTCCACTTT.